This T cell receptor (beta chain) was documented in a study of liver allograft versus peripheral blood T cells. At the level of the study: The study compared liver allograft T cell receptor repertoires against peripheral blood repertoires of liver transplant recipients.

This clonotype turned up a few times. The antigen is unknown. The CDR3 is made up of 16 amino acids. Trimming pared 2 bases from V and 0 bases from J, leaving 13 bases between. CDR1 is GTSNPN and CDR2 is SVGIG in the germline V gene (reference sequence). MiXCR was run by TCRdb on the reads, yielding one entry per CDR3 protein. The sample holds about 11,000 distinct CDR3 sequences, under 30% seen once. The study's findings and limits: Liver allograft T cell receptor repertoires were reported to differ from peripheral blood repertoires.

This receptor was obtained from a human patient who had a liver transplant. Some T cells may arise from the graft donor. The chain links TRBV30 to TRBJ2-2; TRBD2 might be the D (6 bases). The CDR3 bases are TGTGCCTGGAGTTCGGGACTGCCAGCGAACACCGGGGAGCTGTTTTTT. Translation: CAWSSGLPANTGELFF.